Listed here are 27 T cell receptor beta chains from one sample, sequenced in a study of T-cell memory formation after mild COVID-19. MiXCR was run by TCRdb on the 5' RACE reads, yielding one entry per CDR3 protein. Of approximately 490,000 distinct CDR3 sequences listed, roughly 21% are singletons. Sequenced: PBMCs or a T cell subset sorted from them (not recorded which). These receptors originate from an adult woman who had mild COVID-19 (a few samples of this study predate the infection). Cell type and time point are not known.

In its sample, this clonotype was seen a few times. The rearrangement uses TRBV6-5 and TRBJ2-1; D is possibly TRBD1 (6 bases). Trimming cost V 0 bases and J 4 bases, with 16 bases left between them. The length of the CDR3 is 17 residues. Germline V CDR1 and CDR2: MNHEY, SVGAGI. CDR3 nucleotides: TGTGCCAGCAGTTACTCACGGAGACAGGCAACTTACAATGAGCAGTTCTTC. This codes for CASSYSRRQATYNEQFF.

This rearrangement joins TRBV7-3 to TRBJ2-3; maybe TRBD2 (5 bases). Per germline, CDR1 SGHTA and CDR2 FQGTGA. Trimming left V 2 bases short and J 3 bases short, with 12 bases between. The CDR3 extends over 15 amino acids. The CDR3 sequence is CASSLLGLPTDTQYF. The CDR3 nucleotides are TGTGCCAGCAGCTTATTAGGACTGCCGACAGATACGCAGTATTTT.

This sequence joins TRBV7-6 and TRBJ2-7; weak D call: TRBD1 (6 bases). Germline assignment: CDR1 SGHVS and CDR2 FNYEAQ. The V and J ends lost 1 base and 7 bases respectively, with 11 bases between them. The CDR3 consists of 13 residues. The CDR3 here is CASSLEGQGEQYF. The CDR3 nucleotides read TGTGCCAGCAGCTTAGAAGGCCAGGGGGAGCAGTACTTC.

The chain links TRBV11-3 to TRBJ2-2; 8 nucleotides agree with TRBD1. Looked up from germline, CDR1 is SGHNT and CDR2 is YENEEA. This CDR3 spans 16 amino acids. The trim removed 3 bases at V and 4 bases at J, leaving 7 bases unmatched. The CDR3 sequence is CASSFPGGMGTGELFF. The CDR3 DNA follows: TGTGCCAGCAGCTTTCCAGGGGGCATGGGCACCGGGGAGCTGTTTTTT.

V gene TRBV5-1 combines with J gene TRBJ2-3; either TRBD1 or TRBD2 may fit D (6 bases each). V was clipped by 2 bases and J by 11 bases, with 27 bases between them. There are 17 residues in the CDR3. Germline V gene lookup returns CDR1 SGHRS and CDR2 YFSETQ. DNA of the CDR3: TGCGCCAGCAGCTTTCCCTCGGGGGCCAGTCAGACAAAGAAGCAGTATTTT. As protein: CASSFPSGASQTKKQYF.

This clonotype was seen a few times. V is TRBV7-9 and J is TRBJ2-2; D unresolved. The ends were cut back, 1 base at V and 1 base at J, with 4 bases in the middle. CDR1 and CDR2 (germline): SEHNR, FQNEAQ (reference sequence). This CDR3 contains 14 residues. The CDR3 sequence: CASSLEVNTGELFF. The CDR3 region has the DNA TGTGCCAGCAGCTTAGAGGTGAACACCGGGGAGCTGTTTTTT. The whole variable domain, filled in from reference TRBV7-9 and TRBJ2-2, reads DTGVSQNPRHKITKRGQNVTFRCDPISEHNRLYWYRQTLGQGPEFLTYFQNEAQLEKSRLLSDRFSAERPKGSFSTLEIQRTEQGDSAMYLCASSLEVNTGELFFGEGSRLTVL.

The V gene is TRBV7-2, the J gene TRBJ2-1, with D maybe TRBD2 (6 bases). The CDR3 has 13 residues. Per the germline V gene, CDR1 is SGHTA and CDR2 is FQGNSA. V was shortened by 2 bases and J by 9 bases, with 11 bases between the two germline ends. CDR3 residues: CASSLIRGGEQFF. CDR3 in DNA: TGTGCCAGCAGCTTAATAAGGGGAGGTGAGCAGTTCTTC.

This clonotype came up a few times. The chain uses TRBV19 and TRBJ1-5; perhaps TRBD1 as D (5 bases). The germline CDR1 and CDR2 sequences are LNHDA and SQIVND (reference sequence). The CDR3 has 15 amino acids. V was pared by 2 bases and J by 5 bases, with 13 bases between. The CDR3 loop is CASSIMGQTYQPQHF. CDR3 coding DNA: TGTGCCAGTAGTATAATGGGGCAGACTTATCAGCCCCAGCATTTT.

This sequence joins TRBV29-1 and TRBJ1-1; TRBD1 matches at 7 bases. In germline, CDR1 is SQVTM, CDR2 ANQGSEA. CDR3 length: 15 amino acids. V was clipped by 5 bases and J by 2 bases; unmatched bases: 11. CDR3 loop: CSVIRDSPFNTEAFF. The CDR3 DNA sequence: TGCAGCGTTATCCGGGACAGCCCCTTCAACACTGAAGCTTTCTTT.

In DNA, the CDR3 is TGTGCCAGCAGTTACTCCTCGTTGAGACAGGCAGTCTACGAGCAGTACTTC. It yields the protein CASSYSSLRQAVYEQYF. The chain is built from TRBV6-5 and TRBJ2-7; tentative D call: TRBD1 (6 bases). Trimming took 0 bases from V and 3 from J, leaving 18 bases between them. Germline V CDR1 and CDR2: MNHEY, SVGAGI. The CDR3 totals 17 residues.

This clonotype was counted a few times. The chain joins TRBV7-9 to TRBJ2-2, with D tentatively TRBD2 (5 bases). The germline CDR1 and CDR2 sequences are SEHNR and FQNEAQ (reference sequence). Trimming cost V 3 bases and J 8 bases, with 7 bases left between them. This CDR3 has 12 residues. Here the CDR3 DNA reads TGTGCCAGCAGCTTTGGACTGGGGGAGCTGTTTTTT. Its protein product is CASSFGLGELFF.

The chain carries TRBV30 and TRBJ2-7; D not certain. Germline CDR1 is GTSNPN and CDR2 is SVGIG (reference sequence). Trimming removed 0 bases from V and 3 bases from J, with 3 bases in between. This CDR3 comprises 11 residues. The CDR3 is CAWSVGYEQYF. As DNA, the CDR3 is TGTGCCTGGAGTGTCGGCTACGAGCAGTACTTC.

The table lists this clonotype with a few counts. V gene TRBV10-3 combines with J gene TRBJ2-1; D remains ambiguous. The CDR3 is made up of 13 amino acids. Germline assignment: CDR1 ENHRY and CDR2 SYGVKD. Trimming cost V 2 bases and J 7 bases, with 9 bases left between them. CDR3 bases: TGTGCCATCAGTGAGGAGGTAGTTAATGAGCAGTTCTTC. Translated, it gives CAISEEVVNEQFF.

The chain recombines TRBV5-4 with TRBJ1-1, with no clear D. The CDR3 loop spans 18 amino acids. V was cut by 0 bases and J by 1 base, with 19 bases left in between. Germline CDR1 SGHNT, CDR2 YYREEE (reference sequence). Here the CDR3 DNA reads TGTGCCAGCAGCTTGGCCGTTATGAGGGAAGGACCGAACACTGAAGCTTTCTTT. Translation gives CASSLAVMREGPNTEAFF.

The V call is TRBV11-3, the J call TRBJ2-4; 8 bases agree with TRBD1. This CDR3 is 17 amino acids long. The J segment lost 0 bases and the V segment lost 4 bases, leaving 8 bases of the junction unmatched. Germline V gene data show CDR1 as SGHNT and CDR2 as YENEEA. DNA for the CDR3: TGTGCCAGCAGCTCCCCTCGGACAGGGCTAGCCAAAAACATTCAGTACTTC. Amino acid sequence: CASSSPRTGLAKNIQYF.

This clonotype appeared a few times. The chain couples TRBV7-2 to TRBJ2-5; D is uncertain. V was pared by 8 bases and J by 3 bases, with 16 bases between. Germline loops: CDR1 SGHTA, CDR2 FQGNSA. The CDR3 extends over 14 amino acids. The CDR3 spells CASRSERLEETQYF. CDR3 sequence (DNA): TGTGCCAGCCGGTCCGAGAGACTTGAAGAGACCCAGTACTTC.

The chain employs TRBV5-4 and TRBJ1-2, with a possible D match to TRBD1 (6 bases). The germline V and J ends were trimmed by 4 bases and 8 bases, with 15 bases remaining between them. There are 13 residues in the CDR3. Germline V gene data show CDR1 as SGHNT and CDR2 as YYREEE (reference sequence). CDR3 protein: CASSPGEGRGYTF. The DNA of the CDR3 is TGTGCCAGCAGCCCAGGGGAAGGACGGGGCTACACCTTC. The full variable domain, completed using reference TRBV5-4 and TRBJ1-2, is ETGVTQSPTHLIKTRGQQVTLRCSSQSGHNTVSWYQQALGQGPQFIFQYYREEENGRGNFPPRFSGLQFPNYSSELNVNALELDDSALYLCASSPGEGRGYTFGSGTRLTVV.

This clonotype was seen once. The CDR3 region is CASSPQSGMNTEAFF. The CDR3 DNA follows: TGTGCCAGCAGCCCTCAGTCGGGAATGAACACTGAAGCTTTCTTT. The chain couples TRBV9 to TRBJ1-1, with D hard to call. V shed 4 bases and J shed 0 bases, with 13 bases lying between them. Germline lookup yields CDR1 SGDLS and CDR2 YYNGEE. The CDR3 length is 15 residues.

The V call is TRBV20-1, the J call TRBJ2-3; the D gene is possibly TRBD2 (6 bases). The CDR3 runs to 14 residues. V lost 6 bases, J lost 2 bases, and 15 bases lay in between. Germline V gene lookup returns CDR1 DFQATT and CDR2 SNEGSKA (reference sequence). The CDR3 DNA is TGCAGTGCCGAACTAGCAGGGAACACAGATACGCAGTATTTT. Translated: CSAELAGNTDTQYF.

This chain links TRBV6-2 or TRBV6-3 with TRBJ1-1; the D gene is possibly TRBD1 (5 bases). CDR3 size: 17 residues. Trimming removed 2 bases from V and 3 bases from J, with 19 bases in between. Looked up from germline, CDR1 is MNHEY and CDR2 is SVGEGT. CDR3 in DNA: TGTGCCAGCAGTTACCCGGACACCTCTCCTGGACACACTGAAGCTTTCTTT. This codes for CASSYPDTSPGHTEAFF.

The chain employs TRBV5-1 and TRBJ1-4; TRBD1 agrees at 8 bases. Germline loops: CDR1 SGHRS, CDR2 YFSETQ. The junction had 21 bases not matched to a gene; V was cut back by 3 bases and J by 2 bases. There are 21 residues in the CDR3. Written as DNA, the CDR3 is TGCGCCAGCAGCTCACCGGCCGACAGGGGAAGGGATATAGATACTAATGAAAAACTGTTTTTT. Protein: CASSSPADRGRDIDTNEKLFF.

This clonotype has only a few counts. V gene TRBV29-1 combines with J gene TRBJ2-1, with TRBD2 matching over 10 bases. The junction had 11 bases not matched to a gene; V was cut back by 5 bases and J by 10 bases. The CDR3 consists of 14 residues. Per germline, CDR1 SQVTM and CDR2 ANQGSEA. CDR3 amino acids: CSVPRAGGPMEQFF. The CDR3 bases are TGCAGCGTTCCAAGAGCGGGAGGGCCAATGGAGCAGTTCTTC.

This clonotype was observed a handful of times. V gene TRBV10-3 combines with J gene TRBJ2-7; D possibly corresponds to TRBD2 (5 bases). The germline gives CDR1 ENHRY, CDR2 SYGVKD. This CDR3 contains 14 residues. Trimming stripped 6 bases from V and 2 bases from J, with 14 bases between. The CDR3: CAISPGPGTYEQYF. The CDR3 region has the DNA TGTGCCATCAGCCCGGGCCCCGGGACCTACGAGCAGTACTTC.

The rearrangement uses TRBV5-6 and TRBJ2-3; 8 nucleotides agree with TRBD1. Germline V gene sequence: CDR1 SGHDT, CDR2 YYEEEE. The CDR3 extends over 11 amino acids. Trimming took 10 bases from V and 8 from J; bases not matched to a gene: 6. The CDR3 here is CASRQGTTQYF. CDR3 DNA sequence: TGTGCCTCTAGACAGGGGACTACGCAGTATTTT.

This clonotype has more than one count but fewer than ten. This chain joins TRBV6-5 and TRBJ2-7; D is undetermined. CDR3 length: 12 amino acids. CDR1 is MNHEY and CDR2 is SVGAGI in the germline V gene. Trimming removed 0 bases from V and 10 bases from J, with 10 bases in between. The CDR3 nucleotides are TGTGCCAGCAGTTACTCGCTTGGTCAACAGTACTTC. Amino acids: CASSYSLGQQYF.

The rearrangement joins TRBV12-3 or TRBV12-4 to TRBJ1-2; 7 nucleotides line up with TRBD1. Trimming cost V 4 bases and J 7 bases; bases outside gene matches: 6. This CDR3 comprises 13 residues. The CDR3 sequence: CASSSPGQPGYTF. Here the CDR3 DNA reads TGTGCCAGCAGTTCACCGGGACAGCCTGGCTACACCTTC.

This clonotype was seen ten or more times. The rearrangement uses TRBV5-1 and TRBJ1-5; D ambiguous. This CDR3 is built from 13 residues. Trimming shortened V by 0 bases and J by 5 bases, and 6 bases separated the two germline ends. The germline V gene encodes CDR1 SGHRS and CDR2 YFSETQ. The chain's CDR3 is CASSLDPYQPQHF. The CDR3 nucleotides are TGCGCCAGCAGCTTGGACCCTTATCAGCCCCAGCATTTT.